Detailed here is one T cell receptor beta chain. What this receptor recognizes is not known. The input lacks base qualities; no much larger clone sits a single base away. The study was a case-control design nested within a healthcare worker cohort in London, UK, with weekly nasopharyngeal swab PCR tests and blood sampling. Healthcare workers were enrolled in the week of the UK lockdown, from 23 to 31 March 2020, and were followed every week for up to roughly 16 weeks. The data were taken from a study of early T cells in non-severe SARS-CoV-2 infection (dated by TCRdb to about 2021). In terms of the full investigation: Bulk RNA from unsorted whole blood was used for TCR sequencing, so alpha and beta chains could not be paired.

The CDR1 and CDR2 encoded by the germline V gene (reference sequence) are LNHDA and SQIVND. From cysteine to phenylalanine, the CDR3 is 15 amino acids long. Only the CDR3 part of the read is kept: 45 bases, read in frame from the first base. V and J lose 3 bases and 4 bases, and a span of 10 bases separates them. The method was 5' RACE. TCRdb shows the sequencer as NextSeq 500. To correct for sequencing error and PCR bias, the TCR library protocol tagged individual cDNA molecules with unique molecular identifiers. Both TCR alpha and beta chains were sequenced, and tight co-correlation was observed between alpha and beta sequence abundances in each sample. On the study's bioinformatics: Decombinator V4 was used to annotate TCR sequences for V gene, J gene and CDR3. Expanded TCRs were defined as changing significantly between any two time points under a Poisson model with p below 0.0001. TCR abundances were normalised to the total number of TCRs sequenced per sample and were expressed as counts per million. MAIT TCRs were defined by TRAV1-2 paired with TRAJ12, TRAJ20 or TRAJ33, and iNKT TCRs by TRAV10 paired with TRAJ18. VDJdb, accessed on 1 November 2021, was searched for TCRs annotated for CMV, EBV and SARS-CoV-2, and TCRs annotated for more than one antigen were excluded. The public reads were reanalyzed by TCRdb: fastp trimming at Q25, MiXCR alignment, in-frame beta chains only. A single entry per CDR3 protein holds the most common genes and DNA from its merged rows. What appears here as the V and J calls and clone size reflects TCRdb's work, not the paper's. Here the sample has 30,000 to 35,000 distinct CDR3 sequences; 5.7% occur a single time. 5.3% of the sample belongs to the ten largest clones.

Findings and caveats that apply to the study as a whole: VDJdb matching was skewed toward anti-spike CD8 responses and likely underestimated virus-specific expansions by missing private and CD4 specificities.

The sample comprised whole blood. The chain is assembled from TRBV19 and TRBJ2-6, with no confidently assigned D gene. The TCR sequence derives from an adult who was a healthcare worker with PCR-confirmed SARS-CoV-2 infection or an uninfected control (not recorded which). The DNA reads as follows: TGTGCCAGTAGTATCCCCGGGTCCGGGGCCAACGTCCTGACTTTC. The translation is CASSIPGSGANVLTF.